This T cell receptor beta chain was identified during a study of T-cell reconstitution after alpha-beta-depleted transplantation in children. Preparation of the TCRbeta library was carried out with unique molecular identifiers. TCRdb used MiXCR to reprocess the PCR reads, holding one entry per CDR3 protein. Among some 120,000 distinct CDR3 sequences listed, 10% were seen once. V trimming: 2 bases; J trimming: 7 bases; junction bases outside the gene matches: 3. Germline V gives CDR1 GTSNPN, CDR2 SVGIG (reference sequence). The CDR3 length is 13 residues. This clonotype was found once. The rearrangement uses TRBV30 and TRBJ1-5, with 9 bases matching TRBD1. The sequences come from PBMCs, collected before TCRalphabeta/CD19-depleted stem cell transplant. This receptor was identified in a boy aged 2 to 10 with acute lymphoblastic leukemia, due to receive a stem cell transplant. CDR3 DNA sequence: TGTGCCTGGAGTCGGACAGGGGCCCAGCCCCAGCATTTT. It encodes CAWSRTGAQPQHF.